These 7 T cell receptor beta chains share one sample of origin, sequenced in a study of blood T cell repertoires in COVID-19. Some clones are missing from TCRdb's copy, which holds only in-frame ones; the method was immunoSEQ multiplex PCR. This sample has just over 300,000 clones, with approximately 89% found just once. Sequenced: PBMCs or T cells enriched from blood (not recorded which). The receptors originated from a middle-aged woman who had recovered from COVID-19.

This chain connects TRBV18 to TRBJ2-5; D remains ambiguous. Trimming stripped 2 bases from V and 2 bases from J, with 9 bases between. This CDR3 contains 14 residues. From germline, CDR1 is KGHSH and CDR2 LQKENI. The CDR3 loop is CASSPSYFQETQYF. The CDR3 DNA is TGTGCCAGCTCACCATCCTACTTTCAAGAGACCCAGTACTTC.

The rearrangement links TRBV27 to TRBJ1-2; D is ambiguous. This CDR3 region has 17 residues. Germline V gives CDR1 MNHEY, CDR2 SMNVEV (reference sequence). V was clipped by 3 bases and J by 2 bases, with 19 bases between them. CDR3 in amino acids: CASSFLGASTTNYGYTF. The CDR3 DNA is TGTGCCAGCAGTTTCTTGGGCGCGTCCACCACCAACTATGGCTACACCTTC.

This chain connects TRBV5-1 to TRBJ2-1, with 11 bases that match TRBD2. Germline V lookup: CDR1 SGHRS, CDR2 YFSETQ. The CDR3 has 21 amino acids. The junction had 15 bases not matched to a gene; V was cut back by 1 base and J by 0 bases. For the CDR3, the DNA is TGCGCCAGCAGCTTGAGGCTTCCGGGACTAGCGGAGTCGAGCTCCTACAATGAGCAGTTCTTC. Amino acid sequence: CASSLRLPGLAESSSYNEQFF.

This clone has more than one count but fewer than ten. J is TRBJ1-3 and V is TRBV9; D is undetermined. Germline CDR1 SGDLS, CDR2 YYNGEE. The CDR3 covers 15 residues. With 2 bases removed from V and 0 bases from J, the gap between germline ends came to 9 bases. CDR3 in DNA: TGTGCCAGCAGCGTCGGAGGGATCTCTGGAAACACCATATATTTT. Translation gives CASSVGGISGNTIYF.

The chain carries TRBV28 and TRBJ2-3; TRBD1 agrees at 8 bases. Germline values: CDR1 MDHEN, CDR2 SYDVKM. This CDR3 contains 14 residues. The V and J ends lost 7 bases and 5 bases, in that order; junction bases with no gene match: 8. The CDR3 spells CASTFTGGRDTQYF. The CDR3 coding sequence is TGTGCCAGCACTTTCACAGGGGGTCGAGATACGCAGTATTTT. Together with reference TRBV28 and TRBJ2-3, the CDR3 gives the full variable domain: DVKVTQSSRYLVKRTGEKVFLECVQDMDHENMFWYRQDPGLGLRLIYFSYDVKMKEKGDIPEGYSVSREKKERFSLILESASTNQTSMYLCASTFTGGRDTQYFGPGTRLTVL.

This clone was recorded only once. Germline is not matched at one junction end, which may reflect a read error. The chain carries TRBV7-7 and TRBJ2-2; 8 bases fit TRBD1. Germline CDR1 and CDR2: SSHAT and FNYEAQ (reference sequence). The CDR3 contains 17 residues. The CDR3 loop is CASSLGTGLSNTGELFF. As DNA, the CDR3 is TGTGCTAGCAGCCTTGGGACAGGCTTATCGAACACCGGGGAGCTGTTTTTT.

This chain connects TRBV18 to TRBJ2-7, with D possibly being TRBD1 (5 bases). In germline, CDR1 is KGHSH, CDR2 LQKENI. The CDR3 consists of 15 residues. The V end lost 1 base, the J end lost 5 bases, and 15 bases lay between the germline ends. CDR3: CASSPLSSQVHEQYF. The CDR3 region has the DNA TGTGCCAGCTCACCACTGTCGTCACAGGTGCACGAGCAGTACTTC.